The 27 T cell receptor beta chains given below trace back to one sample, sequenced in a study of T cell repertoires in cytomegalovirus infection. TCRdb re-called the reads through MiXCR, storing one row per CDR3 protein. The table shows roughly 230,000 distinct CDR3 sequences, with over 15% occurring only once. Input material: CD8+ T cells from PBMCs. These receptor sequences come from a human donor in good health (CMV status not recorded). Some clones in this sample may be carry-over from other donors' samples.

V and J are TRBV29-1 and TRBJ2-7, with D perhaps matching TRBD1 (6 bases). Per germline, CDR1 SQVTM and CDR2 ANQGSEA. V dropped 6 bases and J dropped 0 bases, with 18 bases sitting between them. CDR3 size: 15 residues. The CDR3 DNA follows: TGCAGCGTGGAGACAGGACTCCTCGGCTCCTACGAGCAGTACTTC. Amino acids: CSVETGLLGSYEQYF.

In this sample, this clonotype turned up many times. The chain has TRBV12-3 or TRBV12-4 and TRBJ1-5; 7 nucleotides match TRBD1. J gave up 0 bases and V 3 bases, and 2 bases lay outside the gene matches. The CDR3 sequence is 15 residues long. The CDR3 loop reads CASSFGQDSNQPQHF. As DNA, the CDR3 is TGTGCCAGCAGTTTTGGACAGGATAGCAATCAGCCCCAGCATTTT.

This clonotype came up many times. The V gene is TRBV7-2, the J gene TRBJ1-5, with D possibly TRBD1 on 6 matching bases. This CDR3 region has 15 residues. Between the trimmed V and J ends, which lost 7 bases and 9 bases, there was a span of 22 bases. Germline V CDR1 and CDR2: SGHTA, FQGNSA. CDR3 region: CASTEGRGRGSPQHF. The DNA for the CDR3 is TGTGCCAGCACCGAGGGCAGGGGTAGGGGATCGCCCCAGCATTTT. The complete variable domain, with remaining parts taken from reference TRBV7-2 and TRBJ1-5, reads GAGVSQSPSNKVTEKGKDVELRCDPISGHTALYWYRQSLGQGLEFLIYFQGNSAPDKSGLPSDRFSAERTGGSVSTLTIQRTQQEDSAVYLCASTEGRGRGSPQHFGDGTRLSIL.

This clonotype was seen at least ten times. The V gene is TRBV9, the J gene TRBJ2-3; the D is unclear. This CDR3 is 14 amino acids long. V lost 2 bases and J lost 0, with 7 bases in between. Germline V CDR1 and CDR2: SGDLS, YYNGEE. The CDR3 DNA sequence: TGTGCCAGCAGCGTTATCGGAAGCACAGATACGCAGTATTTT. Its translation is CASSVIGSTDTQYF.

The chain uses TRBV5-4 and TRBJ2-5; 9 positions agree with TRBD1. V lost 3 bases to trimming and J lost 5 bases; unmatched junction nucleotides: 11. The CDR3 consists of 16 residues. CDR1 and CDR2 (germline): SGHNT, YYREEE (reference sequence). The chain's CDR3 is CASSWGTGSELETQYF. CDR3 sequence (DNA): TGTGCCAGCAGCTGGGGGACAGGGTCTGAATTGGAGACCCAGTACTTC.

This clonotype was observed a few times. CDR3 in amino acids: CASSTTVDNEQFF. The CDR3 DNA reads TGTGCCAGCAGCACGACAGTAGACAATGAGCAGTTCTTC. The chain carries TRBV5-6 and TRBJ2-1; TRBD1 is a possible D gene (5 bases). The germline gives CDR1 SGHDT, CDR2 YYEEEE. The V gene lost 4 bases and the J gene lost 5 bases, with 10 bases spanning the gap. This CDR3 is built from 13 residues. Using reference TRBV5-6 and TRBJ2-1 for the parts outside the CDR3, the full variable domain is DAGVTQSPTHLIKTRGQQVTLRCSPKSGHDTVSWYQQALGQGPQFIFQYYEEEERQRGNFPDRFSGHQFPNYSSELNVNALLLGDSALYLCASSTTVDNEQFFGPGTRLTVL.

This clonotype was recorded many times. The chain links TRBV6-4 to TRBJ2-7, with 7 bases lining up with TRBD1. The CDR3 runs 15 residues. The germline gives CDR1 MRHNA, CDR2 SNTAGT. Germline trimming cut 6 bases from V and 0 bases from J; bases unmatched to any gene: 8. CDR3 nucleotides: TGTGCCAGCAGCCTACCGGGACAGATCTCCTACGAGCAGTACTTC. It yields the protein CASSLPGQISYEQYF.

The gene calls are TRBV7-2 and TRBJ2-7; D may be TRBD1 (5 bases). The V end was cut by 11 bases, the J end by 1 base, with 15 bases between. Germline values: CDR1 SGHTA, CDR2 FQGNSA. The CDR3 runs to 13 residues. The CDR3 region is CACQGAGSYEQYF. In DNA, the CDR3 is TGTGCCTGCCAAGGGGCAGGGTCCTACGAGCAGTACTTC.

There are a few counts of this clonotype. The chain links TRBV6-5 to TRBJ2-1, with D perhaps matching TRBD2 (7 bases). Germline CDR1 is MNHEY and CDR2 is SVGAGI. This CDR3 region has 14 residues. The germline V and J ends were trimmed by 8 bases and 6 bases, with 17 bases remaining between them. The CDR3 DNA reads TGTGCCAGCGGGGATATGGGGGGGGCCAATGAGCAGTTCTTC. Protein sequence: CASGDMGGANEQFF.

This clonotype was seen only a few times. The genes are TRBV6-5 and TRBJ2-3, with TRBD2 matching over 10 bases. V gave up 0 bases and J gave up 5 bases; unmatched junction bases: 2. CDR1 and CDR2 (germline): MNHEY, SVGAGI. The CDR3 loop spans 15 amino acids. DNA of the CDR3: TGTGCCAGCAGTTACTCGAGCGGGGGGGTAGATACGCAGTATTTT. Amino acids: CASSYSSGGVDTQYF.

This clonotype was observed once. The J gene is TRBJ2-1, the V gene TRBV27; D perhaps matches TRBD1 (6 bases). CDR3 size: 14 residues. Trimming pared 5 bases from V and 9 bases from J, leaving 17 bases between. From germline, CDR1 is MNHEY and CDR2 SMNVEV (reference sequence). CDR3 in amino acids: CASSPGAGVGEQFF. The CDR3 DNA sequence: TGTGCCAGCAGTCCCGGGGCAGGGGTGGGTGAGCAGTTCTTC.

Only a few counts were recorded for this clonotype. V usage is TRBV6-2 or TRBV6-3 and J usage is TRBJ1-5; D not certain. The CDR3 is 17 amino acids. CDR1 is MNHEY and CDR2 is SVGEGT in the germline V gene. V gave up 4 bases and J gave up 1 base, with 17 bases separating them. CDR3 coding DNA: TGTGCCAGCAGTTCCCTAAGGCGCCTAAGGAGCAATCAGCCCCAGCATTTT. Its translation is CASSSLRRLRSNQPQHF.

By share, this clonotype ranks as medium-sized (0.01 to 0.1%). CDR3 in DNA: TGTGCCAGCAGTCCGGCTGGGACTAGGATAGATGAGCAGTTCTTC. The encoded protein is CASSPAGTRIDEQFF. The chain joins TRBV6-2 or TRBV6-3 to TRBJ2-1; 8 bases fit TRBD2. The germline CDR1 and CDR2 sequences are MNHEY and SVGEGT. The CDR3 loop spans 15 amino acids. Trimming cost V 5 bases and J 8 bases; bases outside gene matches: 11.

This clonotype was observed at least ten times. The CDR3 loop is CSVERAPDTQYF. In DNA, the CDR3 is TGCAGCGTTGAACGGGCCCCGGATACGCAGTATTTT. This rearrangement joins TRBV29-1 to TRBJ2-3; D not certain. The CDR3 length is 12 residues. V was clipped by 2 bases and J by 6 bases, with 9 bases between them. The germline V gene has CDR1 SQVTM and CDR2 ANQGSEA.

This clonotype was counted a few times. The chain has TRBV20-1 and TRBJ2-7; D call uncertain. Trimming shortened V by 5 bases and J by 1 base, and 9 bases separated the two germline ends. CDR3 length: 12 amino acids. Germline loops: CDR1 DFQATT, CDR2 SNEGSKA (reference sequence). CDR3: CSAGTESYEQYF. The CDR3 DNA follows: TGCAGTGCTGGAACAGAGTCCTACGAGCAGTACTTC.

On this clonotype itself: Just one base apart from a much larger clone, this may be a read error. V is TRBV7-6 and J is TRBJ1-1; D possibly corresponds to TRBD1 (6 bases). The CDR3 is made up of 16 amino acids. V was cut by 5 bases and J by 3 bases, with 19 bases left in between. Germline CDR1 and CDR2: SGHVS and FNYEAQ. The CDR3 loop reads CASSLSLDRMDTEAFF. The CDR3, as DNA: TGTGCCAGCAGCCTTAGTCTAGACAGGATGGACACTGAAGCTTTCTTT. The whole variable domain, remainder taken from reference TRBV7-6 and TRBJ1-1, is GAGVSQSPRYKVTKRGQDVALRCDPISGHVSLYWYRQALGQGPEFLTYFNYEAQQDKSGLPNDRFSAERPEGSISTLTIQRTEQRDSAMYRCASSLSLDRMDTEAFFGQGTRLTVV.

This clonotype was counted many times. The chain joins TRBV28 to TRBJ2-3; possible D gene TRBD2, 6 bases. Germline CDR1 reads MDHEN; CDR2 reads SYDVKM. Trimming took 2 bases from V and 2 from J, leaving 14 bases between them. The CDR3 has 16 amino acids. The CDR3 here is CASSLPLGEATDTQYF. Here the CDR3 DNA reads TGTGCCAGCAGTTTACCCCTGGGGGAGGCCACAGATACGCAGTATTTT.

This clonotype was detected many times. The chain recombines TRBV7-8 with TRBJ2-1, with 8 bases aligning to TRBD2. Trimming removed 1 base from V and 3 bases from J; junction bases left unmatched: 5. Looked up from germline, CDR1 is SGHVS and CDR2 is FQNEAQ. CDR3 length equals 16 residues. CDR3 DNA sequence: TGTGCCAGCAGCTTAGTCCCTAGCGGGCTCTACAATGAGCAGTTCTTC. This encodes CASSLVPSGLYNEQFF.

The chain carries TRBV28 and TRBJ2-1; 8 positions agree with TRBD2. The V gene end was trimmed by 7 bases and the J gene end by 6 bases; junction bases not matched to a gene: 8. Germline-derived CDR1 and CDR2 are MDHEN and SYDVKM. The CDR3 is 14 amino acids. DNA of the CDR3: TGTGCCAGCATGGGCGGGGGGACCATCAATGAGCAGTTCTTC. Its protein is CASMGGGTINEQFF. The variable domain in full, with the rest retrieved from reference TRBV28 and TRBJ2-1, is DVKVTQSSRYLVKRTGEKVFLECVQDMDHENMFWYRQDPGLGLRLIYFSYDVKMKEKGDIPEGYSVSREKKERFSLILESASTNQTSMYLCASMGGGTINEQFFGPGTRLTVL.

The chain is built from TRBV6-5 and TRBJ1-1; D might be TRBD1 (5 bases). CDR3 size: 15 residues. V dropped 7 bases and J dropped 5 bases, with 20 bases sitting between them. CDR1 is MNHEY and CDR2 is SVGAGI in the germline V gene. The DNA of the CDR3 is TGTGCCAGCAACCCCCACCAGGGCCGGAGAACTGAAGCTTTCTTT. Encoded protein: CASNPHQGRRTEAFF.

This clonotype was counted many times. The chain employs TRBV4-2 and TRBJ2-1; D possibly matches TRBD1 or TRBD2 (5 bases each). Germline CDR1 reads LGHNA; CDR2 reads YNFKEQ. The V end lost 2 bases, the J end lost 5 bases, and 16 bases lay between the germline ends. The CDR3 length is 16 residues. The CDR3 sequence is CASSQNPGRVHNEQFF. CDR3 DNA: TGTGCCAGCAGCCAAAATCCGGGACGTGTCCACAATGAGCAGTTCTTC.

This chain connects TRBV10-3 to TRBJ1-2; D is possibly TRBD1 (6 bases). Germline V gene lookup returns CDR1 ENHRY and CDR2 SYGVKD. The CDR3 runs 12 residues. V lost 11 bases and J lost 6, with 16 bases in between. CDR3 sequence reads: CASLGGRDGYTF. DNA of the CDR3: TGTGCCTCCCTTGGGGGCAGGGATGGCTACACCTTC.

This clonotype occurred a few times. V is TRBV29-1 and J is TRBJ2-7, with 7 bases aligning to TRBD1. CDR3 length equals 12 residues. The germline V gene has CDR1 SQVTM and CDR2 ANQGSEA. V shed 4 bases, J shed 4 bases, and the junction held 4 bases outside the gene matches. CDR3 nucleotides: TGCAGCGTTGGACAGGGTTTGTACGAGCAGTACTTC. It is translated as CSVGQGLYEQYF.

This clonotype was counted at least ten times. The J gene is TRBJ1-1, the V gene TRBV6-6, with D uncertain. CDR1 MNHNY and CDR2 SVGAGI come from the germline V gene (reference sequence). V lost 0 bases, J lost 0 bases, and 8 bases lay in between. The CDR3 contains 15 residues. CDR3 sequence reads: CASSYSGAVNTEAFF. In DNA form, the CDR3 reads TGTGCCAGCAGTTACTCCGGAGCTGTGAACACTGAAGCTTTCTTT.

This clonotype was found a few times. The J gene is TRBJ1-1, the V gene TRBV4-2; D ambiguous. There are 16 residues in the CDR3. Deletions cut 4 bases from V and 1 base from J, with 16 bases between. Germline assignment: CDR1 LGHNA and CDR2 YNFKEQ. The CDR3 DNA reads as TGTGCCAGCAGCCCTTTAAAGGGTCCCGGGAACACTGAAGCTTTCTTT. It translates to CASSPLKGPGNTEAFF.

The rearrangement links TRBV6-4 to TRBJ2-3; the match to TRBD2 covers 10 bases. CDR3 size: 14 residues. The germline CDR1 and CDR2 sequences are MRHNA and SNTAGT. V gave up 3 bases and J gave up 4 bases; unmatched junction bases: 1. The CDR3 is CASSESGGADTQYF. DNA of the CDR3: TGTGCCAGCAGTGAAAGCGGGGGGGCAGATACGCAGTATTTT.

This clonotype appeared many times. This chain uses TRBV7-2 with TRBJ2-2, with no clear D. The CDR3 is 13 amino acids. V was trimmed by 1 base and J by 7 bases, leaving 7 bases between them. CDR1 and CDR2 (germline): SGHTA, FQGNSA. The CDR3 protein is CASSLGAGGELFF. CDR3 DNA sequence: TGTGCCAGCAGCTTAGGTGCAGGCGGGGAGCTGTTTTTT.